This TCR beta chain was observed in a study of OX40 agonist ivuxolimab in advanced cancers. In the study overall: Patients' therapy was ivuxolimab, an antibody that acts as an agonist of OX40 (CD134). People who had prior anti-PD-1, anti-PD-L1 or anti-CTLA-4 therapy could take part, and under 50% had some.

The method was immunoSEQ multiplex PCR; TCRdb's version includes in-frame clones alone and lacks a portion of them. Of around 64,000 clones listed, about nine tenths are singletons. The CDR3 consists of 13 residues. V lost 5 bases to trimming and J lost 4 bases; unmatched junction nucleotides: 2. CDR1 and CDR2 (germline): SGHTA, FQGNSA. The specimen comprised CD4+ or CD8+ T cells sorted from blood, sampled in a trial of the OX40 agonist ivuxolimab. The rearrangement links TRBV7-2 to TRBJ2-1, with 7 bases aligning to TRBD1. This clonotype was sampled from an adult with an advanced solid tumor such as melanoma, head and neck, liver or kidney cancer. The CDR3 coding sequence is TGTGCCAGCAGCAAGGACAGGTACAATGAGCAGTTCTTC. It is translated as CASSKDRYNEQFF. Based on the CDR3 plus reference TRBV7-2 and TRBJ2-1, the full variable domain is GAGVSQSPSNKVTEKGKDVELRCDPISGHTALYWYRQSLGQGLEFLIYFQGNSAPDKSGLPSDRFSAERTGGSVSTLTIQRTQQEDSAVYLCASSKDRYNEQFFGPGTRLTVL.